Each of the 2 T cell receptor beta chains below was sequenced from the same sample in a study of molecular identifiers for immune sequencing clone quantification. Using its own MiXCR run on the PCR reads, TCRdb lists one record per CDR3 protein. Of about 630,000 distinct CDR3 sequences detected, approximately 24% appear once; the ten largest clones hold 0.7% to 0.95%. The sequenced sample consisted of naive CD8+ T cells from blood, with Jurkat cell RNA spiked in. Subset in this sample: FACS-sorted CD8+CD4-CCR7+CD45RA+ naive T cells. Receptors were obtained from a human donor in good health. Some libraries in this study had Jurkat cell RNA spiked in.

Points on this clonotype: It is likely a read error, because the conserved phenylalanine at the end of the CDR3 is missing. The V and J genes are TRBV2 and TRBJ1-4; possibly TRBD1 for D (6 bases). V lost 7 bases to trimming and J lost 5 bases, with 11 bases between them. Germline CDR1 reads SNHLY; CDR2 reads FYNNEI. The CDR3 sequence is 13 residues long. CDR3 in DNA: TGTGCCAGCACTGGCCAGGGGAATGAAAAACTGTTTCTT. It codes for CASTGQGNEKLFL.

This clonotype was seen many times. The chain is built from TRBV20-1 and TRBJ1-5; D is unresolved. Germline CDR1 DFQATT, CDR2 SNEGSKA (reference sequence). This CDR3 has 16 amino acids. Trimming left V 1 base short and J 0 bases short, with 13 bases between. Here the CDR3 DNA reads TGCAGTGCTAGAGGCCCCGGACCGGTTAGCAATCAGCCCCAGCATTTT. Protein: CSARGPGPVSNQPQHF.